This TCR beta chain was found in a study of blood T cells in healthy people across ages. This clonotype came up a few times. Its target is unknown. Through a sample-barcoded 5' primer and a J-beta primer mix, a second PCR was run for roughly 6 to 11 cycles. No fewer than 3 million CDR3-containing paired-end reads came from each sample. One entry per CDR3 protein results from TCRdb running MiXCR on the 5' RACE reads. The sample lists roughly 1,700,000 distinct CDR3 sequences, about 28% occurring once. Per germline, CDR1 MNHNY and CDR2 SVGAGI (reference sequence). J was trimmed by 2 bases and V by 5 bases; bases with no gene match: 9. This CDR3 is 16 amino acids long. Extractions gave at least 5 micrograms of total RNA per sample. Findings of the study overall: Expanded clonotype changes were possibly confounded by unknown donor CMV status. Naive T cell percentage strongly correlated with TCR beta diversity.

The TCR comes from a woman aged 25 to 45 in good health. The chain couples TRBV6-6 to TRBJ1-2; 9 bases agree with TRBD1. The sequenced sample was blood. The CDR3 reads CASSLTTGGINYGYTF. Written as DNA, the CDR3 is TGTGCCAGCAGTCTAACTACAGGGGGCATAAACTATGGCTACACCTTC.